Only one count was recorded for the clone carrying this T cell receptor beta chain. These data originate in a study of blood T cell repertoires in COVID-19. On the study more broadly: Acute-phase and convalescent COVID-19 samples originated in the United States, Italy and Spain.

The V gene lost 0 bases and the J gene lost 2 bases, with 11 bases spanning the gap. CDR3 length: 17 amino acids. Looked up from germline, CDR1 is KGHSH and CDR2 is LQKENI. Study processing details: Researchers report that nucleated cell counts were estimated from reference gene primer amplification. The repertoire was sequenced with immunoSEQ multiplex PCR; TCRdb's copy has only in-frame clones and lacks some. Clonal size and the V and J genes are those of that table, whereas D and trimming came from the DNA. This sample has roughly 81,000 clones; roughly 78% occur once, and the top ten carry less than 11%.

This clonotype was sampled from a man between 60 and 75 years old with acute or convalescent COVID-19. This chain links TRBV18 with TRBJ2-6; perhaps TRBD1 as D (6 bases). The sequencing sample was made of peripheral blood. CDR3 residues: CASSPPTGSAGANVLTF. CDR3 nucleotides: TGTGCCAGCTCACCACCAACAGGGTCAGCTGGGGCCAACGTCCTGACTTTC.